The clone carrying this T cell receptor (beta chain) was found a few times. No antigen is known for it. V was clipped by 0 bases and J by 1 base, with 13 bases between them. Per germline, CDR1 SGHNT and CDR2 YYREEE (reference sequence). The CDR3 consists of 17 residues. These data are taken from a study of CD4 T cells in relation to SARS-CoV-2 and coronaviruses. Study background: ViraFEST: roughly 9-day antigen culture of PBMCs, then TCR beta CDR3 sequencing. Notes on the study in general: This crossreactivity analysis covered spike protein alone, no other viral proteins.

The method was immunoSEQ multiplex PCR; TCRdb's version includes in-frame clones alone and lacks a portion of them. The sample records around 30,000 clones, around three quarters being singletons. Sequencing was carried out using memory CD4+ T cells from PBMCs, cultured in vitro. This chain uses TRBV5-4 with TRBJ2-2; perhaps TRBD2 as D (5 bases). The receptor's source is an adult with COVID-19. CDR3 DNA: TGTGCCAGCAGCTTGGTTGGAGGTTCGGGGAACACCGGGGAGCTGTTTTTT. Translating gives CASSLVGGSGNTGELFF.